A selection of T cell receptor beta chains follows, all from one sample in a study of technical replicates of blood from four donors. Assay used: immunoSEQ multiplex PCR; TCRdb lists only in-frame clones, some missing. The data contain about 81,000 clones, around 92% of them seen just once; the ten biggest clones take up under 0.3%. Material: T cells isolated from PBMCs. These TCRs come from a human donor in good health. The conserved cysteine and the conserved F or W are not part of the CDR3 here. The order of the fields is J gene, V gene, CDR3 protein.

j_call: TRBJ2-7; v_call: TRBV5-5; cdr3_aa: ASSRSPTTGLEQY
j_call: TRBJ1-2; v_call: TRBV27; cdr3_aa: ASSFRKGDYGYT
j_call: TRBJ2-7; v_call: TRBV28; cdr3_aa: ASSLWGSSYEQY
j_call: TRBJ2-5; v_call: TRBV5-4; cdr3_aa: ASSLAGGLSQKTQY
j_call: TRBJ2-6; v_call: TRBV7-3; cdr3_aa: ASSRPAGASGGPYPGANVLT
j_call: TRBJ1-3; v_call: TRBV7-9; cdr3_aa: ASSSTGPTLAGDTIY
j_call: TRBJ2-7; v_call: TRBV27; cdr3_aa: ASSLAGPYEQY
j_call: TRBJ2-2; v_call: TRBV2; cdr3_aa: ASKEILATGELF
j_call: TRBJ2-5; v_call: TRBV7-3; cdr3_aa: ASSSTGPGETQY
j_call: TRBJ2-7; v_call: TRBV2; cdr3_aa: ASRSPGGEQY
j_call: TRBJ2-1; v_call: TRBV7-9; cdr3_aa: ASLHPGTGSTEQF
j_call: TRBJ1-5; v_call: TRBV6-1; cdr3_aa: ASRPGQGRQPQH
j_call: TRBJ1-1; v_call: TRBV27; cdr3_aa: ASSLDGPRGTEAF
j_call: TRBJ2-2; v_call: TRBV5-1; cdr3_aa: ASRWDRAGELF
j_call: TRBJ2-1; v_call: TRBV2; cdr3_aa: ASREATGIYNEQF
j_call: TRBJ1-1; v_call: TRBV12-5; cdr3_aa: ASGRTGATNMNTEAF
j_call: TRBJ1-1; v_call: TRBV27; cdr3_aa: ASSPHYRGESEAF
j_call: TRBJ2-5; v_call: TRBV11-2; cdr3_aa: ASSLGTGGETQY
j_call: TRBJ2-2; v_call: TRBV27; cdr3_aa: ASRPVNTGELF
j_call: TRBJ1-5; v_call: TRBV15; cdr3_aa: ATAPRGNNQPQH
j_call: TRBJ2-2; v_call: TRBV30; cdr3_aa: AWSVGGIGELF
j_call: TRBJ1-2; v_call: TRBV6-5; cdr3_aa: ASSYASDRAYGYT
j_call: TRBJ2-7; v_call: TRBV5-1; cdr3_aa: ASNPGLAEYEQY
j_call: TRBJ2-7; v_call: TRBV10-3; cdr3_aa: AISQQDPYEQY
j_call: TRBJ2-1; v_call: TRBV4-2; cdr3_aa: ASSLLERGLYNEQF
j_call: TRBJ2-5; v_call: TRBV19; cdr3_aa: ASSYPTMVETQY
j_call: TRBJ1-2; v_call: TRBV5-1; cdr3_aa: ASSQTNRQGNYGYT
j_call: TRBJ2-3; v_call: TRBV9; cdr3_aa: ASSEDSTSGPPTDTQY
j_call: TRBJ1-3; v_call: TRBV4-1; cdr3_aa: ASSQIQGSGNTIY
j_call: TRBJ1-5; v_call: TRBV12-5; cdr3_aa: ASGLVSPRTGDSNQPQH
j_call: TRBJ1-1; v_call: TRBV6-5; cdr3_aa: ASSWDSSMNTEAF
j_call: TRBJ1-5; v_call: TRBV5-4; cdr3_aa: ASSLEGLNQPQH
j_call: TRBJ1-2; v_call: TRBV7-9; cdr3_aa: ASSSVGGGYGYT
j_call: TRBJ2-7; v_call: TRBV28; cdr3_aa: ASSLYFGRGHVEQY
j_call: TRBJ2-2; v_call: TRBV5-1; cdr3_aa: ASSFARGSLRELF
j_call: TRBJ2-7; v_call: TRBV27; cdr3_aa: ASAAPTGITGEQY
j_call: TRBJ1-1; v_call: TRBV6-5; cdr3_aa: ASSPGYSGTEAF
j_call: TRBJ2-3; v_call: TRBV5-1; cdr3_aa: ASSQGVYGDTQY
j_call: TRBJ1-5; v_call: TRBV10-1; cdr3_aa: ASRRVHQDRWDQPQH
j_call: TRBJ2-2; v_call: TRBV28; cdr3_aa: ASTKMWGDGRMDTGELF
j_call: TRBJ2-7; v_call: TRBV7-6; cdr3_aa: ASSLYDRTQPNYEQY